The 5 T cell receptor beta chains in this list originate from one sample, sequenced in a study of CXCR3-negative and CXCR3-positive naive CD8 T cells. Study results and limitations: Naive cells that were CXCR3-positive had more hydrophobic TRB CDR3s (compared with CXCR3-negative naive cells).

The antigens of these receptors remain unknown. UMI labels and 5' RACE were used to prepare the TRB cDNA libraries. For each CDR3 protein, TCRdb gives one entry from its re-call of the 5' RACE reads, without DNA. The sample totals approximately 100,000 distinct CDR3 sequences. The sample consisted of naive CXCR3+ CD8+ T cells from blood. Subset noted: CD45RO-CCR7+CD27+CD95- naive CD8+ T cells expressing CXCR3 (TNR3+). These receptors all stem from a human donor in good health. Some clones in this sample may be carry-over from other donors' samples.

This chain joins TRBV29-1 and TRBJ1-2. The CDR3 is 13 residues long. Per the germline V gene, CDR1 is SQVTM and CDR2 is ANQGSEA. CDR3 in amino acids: CSVVLGGDYGYTF.

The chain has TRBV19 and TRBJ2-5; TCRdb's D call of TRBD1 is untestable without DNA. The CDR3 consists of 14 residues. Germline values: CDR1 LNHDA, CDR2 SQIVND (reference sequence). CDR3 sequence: CASSIRARGETQYF. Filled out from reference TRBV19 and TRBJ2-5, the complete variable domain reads DGGITQSPKYLFRKEGQNVTLSCEQNLNHDAMYWYRQDPGQGLRLIYYSQIVNDFQKGDIAEGYSVSREKKESFPLTVTSAQKNPTAFYLCASSIRARGETQYFGPGTRLLVL.

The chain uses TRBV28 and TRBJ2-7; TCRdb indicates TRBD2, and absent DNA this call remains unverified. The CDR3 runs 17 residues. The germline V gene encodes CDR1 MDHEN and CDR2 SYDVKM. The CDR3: CASSLGLAGDWSYEQYF.

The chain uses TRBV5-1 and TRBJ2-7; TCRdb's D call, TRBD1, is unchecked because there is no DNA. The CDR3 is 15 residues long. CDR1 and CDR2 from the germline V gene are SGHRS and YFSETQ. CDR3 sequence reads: CASSITGDSSYEQYF.

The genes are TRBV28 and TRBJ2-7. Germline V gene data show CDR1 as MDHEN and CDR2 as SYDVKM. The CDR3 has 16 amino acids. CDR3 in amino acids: CASSLFGVSVRYEQYF.